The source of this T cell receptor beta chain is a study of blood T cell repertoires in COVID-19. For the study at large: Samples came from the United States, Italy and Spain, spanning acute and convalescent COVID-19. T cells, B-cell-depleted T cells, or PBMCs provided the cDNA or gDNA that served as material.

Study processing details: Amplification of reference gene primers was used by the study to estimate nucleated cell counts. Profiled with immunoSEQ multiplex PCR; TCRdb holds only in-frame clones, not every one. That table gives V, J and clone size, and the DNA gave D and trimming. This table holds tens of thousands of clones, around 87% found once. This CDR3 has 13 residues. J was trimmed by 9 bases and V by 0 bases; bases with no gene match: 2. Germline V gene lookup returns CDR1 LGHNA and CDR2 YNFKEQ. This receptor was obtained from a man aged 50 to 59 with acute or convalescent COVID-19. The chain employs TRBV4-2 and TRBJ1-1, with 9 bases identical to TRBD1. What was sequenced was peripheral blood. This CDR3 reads CASSQDGTGKAFF. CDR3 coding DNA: TGTGCCAGCAGCCAAGACGGGACAGGGAAAGCTTTCTTT.